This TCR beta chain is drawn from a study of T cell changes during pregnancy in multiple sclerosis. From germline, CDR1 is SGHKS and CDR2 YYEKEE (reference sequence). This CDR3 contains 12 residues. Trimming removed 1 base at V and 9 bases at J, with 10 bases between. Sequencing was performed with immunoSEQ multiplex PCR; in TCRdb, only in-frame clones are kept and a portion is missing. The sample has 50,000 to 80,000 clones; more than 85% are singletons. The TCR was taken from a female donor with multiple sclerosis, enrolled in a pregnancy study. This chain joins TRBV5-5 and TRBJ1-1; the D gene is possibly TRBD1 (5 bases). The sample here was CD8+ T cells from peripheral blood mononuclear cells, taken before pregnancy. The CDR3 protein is CASSLSEGQAFF. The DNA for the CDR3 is TGTGCCAGCAGCTTGTCGGAGGGACAAGCTTTCTTT.